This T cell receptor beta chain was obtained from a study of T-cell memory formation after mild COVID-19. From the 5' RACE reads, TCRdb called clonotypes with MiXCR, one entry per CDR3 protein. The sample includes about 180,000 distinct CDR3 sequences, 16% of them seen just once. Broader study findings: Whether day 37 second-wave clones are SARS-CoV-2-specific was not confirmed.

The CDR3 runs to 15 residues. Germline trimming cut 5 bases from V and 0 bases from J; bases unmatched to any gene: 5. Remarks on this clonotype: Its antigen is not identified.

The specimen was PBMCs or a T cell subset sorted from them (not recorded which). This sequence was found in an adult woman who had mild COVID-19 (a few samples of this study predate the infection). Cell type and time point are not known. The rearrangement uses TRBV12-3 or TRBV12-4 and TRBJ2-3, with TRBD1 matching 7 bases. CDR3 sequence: CASSRDSASTDTQYF. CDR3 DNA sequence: TGTGCCAGCAGTCGGGACAGCGCGAGCACAGATACGCAGTATTTT.